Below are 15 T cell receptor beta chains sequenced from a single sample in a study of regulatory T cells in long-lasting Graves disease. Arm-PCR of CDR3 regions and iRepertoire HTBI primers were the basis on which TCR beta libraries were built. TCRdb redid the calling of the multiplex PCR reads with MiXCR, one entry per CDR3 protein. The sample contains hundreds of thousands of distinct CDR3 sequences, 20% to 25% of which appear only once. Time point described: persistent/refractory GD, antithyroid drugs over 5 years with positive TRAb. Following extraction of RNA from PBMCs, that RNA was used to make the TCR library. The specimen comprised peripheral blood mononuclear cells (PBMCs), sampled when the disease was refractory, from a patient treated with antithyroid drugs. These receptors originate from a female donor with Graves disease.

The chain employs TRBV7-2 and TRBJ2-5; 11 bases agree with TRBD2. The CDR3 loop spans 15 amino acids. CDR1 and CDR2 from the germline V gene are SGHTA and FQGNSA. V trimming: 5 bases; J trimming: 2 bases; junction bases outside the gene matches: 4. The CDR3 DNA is TGTGCCAGCAGCCTTAGCGGGGGGGTACAAGAGACCCAGTACTTC. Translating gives CASSLSGGVQETQYF.

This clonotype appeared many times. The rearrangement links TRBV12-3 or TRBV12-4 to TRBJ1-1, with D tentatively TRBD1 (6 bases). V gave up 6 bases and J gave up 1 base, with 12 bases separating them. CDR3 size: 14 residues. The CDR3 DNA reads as TGTGCCAGCAGCTTCGGACAGCCGAACACTGAAGCTTTCTTT. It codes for CASSFGQPNTEAFF.

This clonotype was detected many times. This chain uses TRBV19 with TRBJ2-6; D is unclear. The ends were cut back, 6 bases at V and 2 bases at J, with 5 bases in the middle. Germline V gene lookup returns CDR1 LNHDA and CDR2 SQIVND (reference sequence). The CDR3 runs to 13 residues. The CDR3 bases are TGTGCCAGTAGACCGGCTGGGGCCAACGTCCTGACTTTC. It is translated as CASRPAGANVLTF.

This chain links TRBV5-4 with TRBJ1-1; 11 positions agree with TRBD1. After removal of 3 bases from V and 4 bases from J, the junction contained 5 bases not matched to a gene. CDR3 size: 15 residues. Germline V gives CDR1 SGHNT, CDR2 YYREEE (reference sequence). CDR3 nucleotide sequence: TGTGCCAGCAGCTGGACAGGGGGCGAAGGCACTGAAGCTTTCTTT. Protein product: CASSWTGGEGTEAFF.

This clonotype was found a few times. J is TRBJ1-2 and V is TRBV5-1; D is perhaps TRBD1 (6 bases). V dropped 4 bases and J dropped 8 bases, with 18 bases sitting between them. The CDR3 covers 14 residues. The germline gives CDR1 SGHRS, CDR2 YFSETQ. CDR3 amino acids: CASSGFDRMGGYTF. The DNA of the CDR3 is TGCGCCAGCAGCGGATTCGACAGGATGGGAGGCTACACCTTC.

CDR3 nucleotide sequence: TGTGCCATCACCCCCGGCAGGGGACTTCGTGATGGCTACACCTTC. Protein sequence: CAITPGRGLRDGYTF. The chain has TRBV10-3 and TRBJ1-2; D possibly corresponds to TRBD1 (6 bases). V dropped 7 bases and J dropped 6 bases, with 21 bases sitting between them. The CDR3 has 15 amino acids. The germline V gene encodes CDR1 ENHRY and CDR2 SYGVKD.

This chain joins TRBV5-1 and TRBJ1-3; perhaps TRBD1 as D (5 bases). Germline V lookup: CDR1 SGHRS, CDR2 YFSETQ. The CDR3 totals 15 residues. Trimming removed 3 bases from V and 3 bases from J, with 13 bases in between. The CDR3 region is CASSWDGGIGNTIYF. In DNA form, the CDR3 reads TGCGCCAGCAGCTGGGACGGGGGAATTGGAAACACCATATATTTT.

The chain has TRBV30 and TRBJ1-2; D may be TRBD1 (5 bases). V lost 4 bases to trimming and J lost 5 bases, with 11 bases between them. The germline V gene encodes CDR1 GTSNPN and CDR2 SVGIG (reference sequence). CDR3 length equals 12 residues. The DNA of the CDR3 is TGTGCCTGGACCGGGACCGCTTATGGCTACACCTTC. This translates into CAWTGTAYGYTF.

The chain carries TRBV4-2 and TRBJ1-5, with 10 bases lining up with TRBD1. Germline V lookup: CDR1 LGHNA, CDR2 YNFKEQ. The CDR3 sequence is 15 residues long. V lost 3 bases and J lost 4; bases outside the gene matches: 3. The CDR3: CASSQTGGLNQPQHF. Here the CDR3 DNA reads TGTGCCAGCAGCCAGACAGGGGGCCTAAATCAGCCCCAGCATTTT.

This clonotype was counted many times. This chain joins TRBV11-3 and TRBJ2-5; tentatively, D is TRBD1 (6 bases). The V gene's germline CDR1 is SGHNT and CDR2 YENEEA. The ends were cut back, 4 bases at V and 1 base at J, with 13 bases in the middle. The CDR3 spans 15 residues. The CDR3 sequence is CASSSYRDPQETQYF. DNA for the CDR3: TGTGCCAGCAGCTCGTACAGGGATCCCCAAGAGACCCAGTACTTC.

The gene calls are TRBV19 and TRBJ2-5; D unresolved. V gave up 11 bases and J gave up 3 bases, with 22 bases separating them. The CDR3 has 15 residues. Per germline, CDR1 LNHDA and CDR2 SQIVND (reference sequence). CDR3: CACSQSHTTEETQYF. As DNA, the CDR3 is TGTGCCTGCTCGCAGAGCCATACGACCGAAGAGACCCAGTACTTC.

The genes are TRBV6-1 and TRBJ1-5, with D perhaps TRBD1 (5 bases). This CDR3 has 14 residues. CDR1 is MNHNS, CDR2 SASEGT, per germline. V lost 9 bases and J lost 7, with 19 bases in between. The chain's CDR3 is CASLNSFSGQPQHF. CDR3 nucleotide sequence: TGTGCCAGTCTTAACAGCTTCTCAGGGCAGCCCCAGCATTTT.

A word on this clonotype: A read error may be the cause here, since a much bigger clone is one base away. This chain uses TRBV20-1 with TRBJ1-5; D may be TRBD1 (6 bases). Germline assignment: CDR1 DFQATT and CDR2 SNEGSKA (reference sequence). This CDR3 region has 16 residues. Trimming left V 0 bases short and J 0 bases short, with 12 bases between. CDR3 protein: CSARDLQGYSNQPQHF. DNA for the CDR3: TGCAGTGCTAGAGATCTACAGGGTTATAGCAATCAGCCCCAGCATTTT.

The CDR3 here is CASRRVNEQYF. The CDR3 nucleotides are TGTGCCAGCAGAAGGGTTAACGAGCAGTACTTC. This sequence joins TRBV2 and TRBJ2-7, with D unresolved. Trimming cost V 6 bases and J 5 bases, with 8 bases left between them. Per the germline V gene, CDR1 is SNHLY and CDR2 is FYNNEI. This CDR3 is built from 11 residues.

The CDR3, as DNA: TGCAGTGCGCGACAGCTCTTTCATGGCTACACCTTC. It is translated as CSARQLFHGYTF. This chain uses TRBV20-1 with TRBJ1-2; a weak D match, TRBD1 (5 bases). In germline, CDR1 is DFQATT, CDR2 SNEGSKA (reference sequence). V lost 6 bases, J lost 6 bases, and 14 bases lay in between. The CDR3 runs to 12 residues.